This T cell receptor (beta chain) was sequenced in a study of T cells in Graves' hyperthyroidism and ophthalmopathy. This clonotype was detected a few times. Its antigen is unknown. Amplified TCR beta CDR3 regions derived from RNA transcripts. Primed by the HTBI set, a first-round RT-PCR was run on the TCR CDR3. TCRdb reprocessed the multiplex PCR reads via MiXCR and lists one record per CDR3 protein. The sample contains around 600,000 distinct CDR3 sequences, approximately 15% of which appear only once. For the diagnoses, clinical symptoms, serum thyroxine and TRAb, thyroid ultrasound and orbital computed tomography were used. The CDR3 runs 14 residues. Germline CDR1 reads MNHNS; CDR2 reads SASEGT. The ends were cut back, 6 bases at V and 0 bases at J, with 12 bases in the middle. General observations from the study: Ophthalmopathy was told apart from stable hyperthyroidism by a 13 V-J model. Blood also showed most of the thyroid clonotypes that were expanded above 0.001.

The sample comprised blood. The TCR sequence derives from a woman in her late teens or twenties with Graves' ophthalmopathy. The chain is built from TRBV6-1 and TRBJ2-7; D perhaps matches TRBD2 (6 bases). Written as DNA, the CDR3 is TGTGCCAGCAGGGACTACGTGGACTCCTACGAGCAGTACTTC. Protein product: CASRDYVDSYEQYF.